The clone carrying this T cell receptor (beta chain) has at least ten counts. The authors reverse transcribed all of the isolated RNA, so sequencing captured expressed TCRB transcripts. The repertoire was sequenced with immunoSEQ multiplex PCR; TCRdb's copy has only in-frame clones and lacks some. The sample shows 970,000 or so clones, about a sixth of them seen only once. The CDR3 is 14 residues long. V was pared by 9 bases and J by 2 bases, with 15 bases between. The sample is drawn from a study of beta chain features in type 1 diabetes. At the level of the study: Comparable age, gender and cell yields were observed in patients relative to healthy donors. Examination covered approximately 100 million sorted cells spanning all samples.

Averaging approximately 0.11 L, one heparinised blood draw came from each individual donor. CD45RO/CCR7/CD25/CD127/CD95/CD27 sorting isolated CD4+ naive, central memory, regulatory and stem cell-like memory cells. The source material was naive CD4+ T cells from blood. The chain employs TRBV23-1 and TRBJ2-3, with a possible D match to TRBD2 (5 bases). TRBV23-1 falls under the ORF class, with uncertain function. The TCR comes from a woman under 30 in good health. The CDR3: CASKRRVNTDTQYF. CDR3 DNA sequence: TGCGCCAGTAAGCGGCGGGTTAACACAGATACGCAGTATTTT.